The clone carrying this T cell receptor beta chain has a single count. Its antigen is not known. This specimen belongs to a study of beta chain features in type 1 diabetes. Study-level points and caveats: Comparison showed that naive, central memory and Treg TCRB repertoires appeared more similar among patients than among healthy donors. Patients with type 1 diabetes showed fewer VDJ junction insertions and more deletions.

Reverse transcription of all isolated RNA meant that expressed TCRB transcripts were sequenced. Profiling relied on immunoSEQ multiplex PCR, and the TCRdb table lists in-frame clones only, not all of them. The repertoire has about 180,000 clones, approximately 13% of them found once; the top ten carry 0.62%. Naive, central memory, regulatory and stem cell-like memory cells within the CD4+ compartment were sorted using CD45RO/CCR7/CD25/CD127/CD95/CD27. With 5 bases removed from V and 1 base from J, the gap between germline ends came to 10 bases. This CDR3 is built from 13 residues. Germline CDR1 GTSNPN, CDR2 SVGIG (reference sequence).

V gene TRBV30 combines with J gene TRBJ2-3; no reliable D call. Sequencing was done on a sample of central memory CD4+ T cells from blood. The TCR sequence derives from a woman between 18 and 30 years old in good health. The CDR3 DNA follows: TGTGCCTGGGGGTCCCGGGGCACAGATACGCAGTATTTT. Amino acids: CAWGSRGTDTQYF.